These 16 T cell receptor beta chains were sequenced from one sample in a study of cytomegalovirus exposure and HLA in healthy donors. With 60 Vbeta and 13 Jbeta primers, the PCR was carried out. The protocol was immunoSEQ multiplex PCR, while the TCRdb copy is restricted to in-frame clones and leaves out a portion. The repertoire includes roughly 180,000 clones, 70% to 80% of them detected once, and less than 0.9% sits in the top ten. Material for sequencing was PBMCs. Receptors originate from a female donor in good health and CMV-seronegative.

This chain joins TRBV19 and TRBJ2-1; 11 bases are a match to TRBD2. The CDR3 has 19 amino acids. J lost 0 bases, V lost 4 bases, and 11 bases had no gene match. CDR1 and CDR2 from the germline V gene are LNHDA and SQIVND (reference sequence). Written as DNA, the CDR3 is TGTGCCAGTAGTAGAGGGGGACTAGCGGTACTAAGCTCCTACAATGAGCAGTTCTTC. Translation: CASSRGGLAVLSSYNEQFF.

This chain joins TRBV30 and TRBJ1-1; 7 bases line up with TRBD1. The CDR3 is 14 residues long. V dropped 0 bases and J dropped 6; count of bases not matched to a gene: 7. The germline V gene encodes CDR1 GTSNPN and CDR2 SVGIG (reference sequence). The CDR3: CAWSVLGGGPEAFF. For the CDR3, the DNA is TGTGCCTGGAGTGTACTTGGAGGGGGCCCTGAAGCTTTCTTT.

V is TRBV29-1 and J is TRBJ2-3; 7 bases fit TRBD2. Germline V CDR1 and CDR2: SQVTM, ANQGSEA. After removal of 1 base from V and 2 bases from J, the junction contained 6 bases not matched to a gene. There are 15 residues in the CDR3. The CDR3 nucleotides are TGCAGCGTTGAAGTCGGAGCGGGACCCACAGATACGCAGTATTTT. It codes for CSVEVGAGPTDTQYF.

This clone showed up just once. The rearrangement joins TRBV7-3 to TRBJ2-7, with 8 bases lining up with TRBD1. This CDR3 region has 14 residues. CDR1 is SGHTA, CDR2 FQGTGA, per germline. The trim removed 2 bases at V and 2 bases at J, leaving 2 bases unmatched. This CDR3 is CASSLDRGPYEQYF. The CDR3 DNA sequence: TGTGCCAGCAGCTTAGACAGGGGTCCCTACGAGCAGTACTTC.

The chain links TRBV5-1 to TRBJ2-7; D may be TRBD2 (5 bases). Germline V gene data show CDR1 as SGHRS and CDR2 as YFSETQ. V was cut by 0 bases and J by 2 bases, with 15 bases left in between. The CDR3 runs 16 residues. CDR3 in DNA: TGCGCCAGCAGCTTGGATGCGGGCAGTCCTACCTACGAGCAGTACTTC. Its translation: CASSLDAGSPTYEQYF.

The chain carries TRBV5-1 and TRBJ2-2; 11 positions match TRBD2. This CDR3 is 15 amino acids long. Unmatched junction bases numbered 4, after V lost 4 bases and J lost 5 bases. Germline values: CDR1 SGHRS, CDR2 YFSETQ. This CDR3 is CASSPSGRTTGELFF. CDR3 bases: TGCGCCAGCAGCCCTAGCGGGAGGACGACCGGGGAGCTGTTTTTT.

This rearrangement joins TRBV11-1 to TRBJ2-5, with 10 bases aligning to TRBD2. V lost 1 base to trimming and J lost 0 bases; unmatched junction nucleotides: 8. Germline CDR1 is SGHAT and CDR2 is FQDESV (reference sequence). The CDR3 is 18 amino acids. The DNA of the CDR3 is TGTGCCAGCAGCTTAGTATTCGCTAGCGGGGGTTACCAAGAGACCCAGTACTTC. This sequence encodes CASSLVFASGGYQETQYF.

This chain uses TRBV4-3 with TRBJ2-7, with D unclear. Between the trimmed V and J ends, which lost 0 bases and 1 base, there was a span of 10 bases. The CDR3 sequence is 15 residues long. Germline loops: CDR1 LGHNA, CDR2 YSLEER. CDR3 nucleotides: TGCGCCAGCAGCCAAGATAGCTCTTTTTCCTACGAGCAGTACTTC. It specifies CASSQDSSFSYEQYF.

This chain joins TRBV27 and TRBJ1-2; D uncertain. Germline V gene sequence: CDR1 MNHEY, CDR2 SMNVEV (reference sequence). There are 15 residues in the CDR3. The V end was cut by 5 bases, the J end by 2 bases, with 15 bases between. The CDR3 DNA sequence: TGTGCCAGCAGTCTAAGGCCCCGAGGAAACTATGGCTACACCTTC. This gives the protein CASSLRPRGNYGYTF.

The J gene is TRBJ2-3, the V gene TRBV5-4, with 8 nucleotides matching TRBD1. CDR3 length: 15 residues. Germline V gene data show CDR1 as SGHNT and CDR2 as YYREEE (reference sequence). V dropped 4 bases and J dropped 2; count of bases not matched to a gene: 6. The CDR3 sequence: CASSLGTGHTDTQYF. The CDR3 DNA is TGTGCCAGCAGCCTCGGGACAGGCCACACAGATACGCAGTATTTT.

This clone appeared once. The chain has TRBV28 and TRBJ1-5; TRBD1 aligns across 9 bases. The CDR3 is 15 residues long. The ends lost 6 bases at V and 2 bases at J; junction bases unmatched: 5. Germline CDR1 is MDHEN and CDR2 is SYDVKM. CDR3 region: CASSYRGQGNQPQHF. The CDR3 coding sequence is TGTGCCAGCAGCTACAGGGGGCAGGGCAATCAGCCCCAGCATTTT.

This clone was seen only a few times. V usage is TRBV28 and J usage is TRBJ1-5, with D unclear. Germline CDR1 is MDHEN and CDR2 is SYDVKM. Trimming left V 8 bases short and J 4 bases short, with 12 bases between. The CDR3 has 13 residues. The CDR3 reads CASGRGGNQPQHF. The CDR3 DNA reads TGTGCCAGCGGACGGGGAGGAAATCAGCCCCAGCATTTT.

The CDR3 nucleotides read TGTGCCAGTACCCCGGACAGTCAGACGCAGTATTTT. Its protein product is CASTPDSQTQYF. The rearrangement joins TRBV19 to TRBJ2-3, with D tentatively TRBD1 (6 bases). From germline, CDR1 is LNHDA and CDR2 SQIVND (reference sequence). V gave up 7 bases and J gave up 9 bases, with 14 bases separating them. The CDR3 sequence is 12 residues long.

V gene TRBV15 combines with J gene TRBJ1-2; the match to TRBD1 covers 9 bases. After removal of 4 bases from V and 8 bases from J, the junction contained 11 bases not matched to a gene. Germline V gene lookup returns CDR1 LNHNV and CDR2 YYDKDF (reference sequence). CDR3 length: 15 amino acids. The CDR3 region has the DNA TGTGCCACCAGCACGTCCCGGGACAGGGACCGGGGCTACACCTTC. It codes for CATSTSRDRDRGYTF.

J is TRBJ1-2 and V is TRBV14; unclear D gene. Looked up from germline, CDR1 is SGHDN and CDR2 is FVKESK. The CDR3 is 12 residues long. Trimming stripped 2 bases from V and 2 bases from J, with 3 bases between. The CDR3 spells CASSQQNYGYTF. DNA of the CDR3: TGTGCCAGCAGCCAACAGAACTATGGCTACACCTTC. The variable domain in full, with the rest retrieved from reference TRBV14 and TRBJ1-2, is EAGVTQFPSHSVIEKGQTVTLRCDPISGHDNLYWYRRVMGKEIKFLLHFVKESKQDESGMPNNRFLAERTGGTYSTLKVQPAELEDSGVYFCASSQQNYGYTFGSGTRLTVV.

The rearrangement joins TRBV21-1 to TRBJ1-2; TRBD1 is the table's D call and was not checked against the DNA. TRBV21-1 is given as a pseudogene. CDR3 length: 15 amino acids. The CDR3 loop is CASSLVGQGPYGYTF. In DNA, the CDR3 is TGTGCCAGCAGCTTAGTAGGACAGGGGCCCTATGGCTACACCTTC.